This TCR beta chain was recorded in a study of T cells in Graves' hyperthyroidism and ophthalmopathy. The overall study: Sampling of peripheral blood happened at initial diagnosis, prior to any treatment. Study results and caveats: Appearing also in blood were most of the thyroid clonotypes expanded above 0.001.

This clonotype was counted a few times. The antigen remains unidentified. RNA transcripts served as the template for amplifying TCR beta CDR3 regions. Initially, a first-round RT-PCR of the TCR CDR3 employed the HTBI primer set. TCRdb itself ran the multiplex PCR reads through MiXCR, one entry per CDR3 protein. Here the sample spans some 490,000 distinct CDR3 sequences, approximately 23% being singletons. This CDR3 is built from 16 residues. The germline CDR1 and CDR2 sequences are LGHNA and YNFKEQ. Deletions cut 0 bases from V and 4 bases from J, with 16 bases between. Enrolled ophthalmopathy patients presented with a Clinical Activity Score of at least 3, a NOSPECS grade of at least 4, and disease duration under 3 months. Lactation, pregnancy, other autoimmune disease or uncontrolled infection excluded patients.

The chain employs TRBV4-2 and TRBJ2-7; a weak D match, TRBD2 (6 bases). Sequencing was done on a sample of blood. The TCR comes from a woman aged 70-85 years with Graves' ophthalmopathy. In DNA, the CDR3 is TGTGCCAGCAGCCAAGATCCAGGCAGCCGGGGGTACGAGCAGTACTTC. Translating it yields CASSQDPGSRGYEQYF.